This is a list of T cell receptor beta chains from one sample in a study of Graves' ophthalmopathy and Graves' hyperthyroidism. Each CDR3 protein gets one entry after TCRdb re-called the multiplex PCR reads with MiXCR. The sample yields 170,000 or so distinct CDR3 sequences, around 39% seen once. Specimen: peripheral blood. The receptors originated from a man aged 25 to 45 with Graves' ophthalmopathy. Both conserved end residues are part of each CDR3. A D gene is named only where the DNA matches it firmly. Only part of the rows carry a size: once, few, many, or a class if the clone is expanded.

V	size	D	J	DNA	CDR3
TRBV6-2/TRBV6-3	few	.	TRBJ1-6	TGTGCCAGCAGTTACGATCCGGGAAATTCACCCCTCCACTTT	CASSYDPGNSPLHF
TRBV28	.	TRBD1	TRBJ1-1	TGTGCCAGCAGTGTTGACAGGGATGGCCCTGAAGCTTTCTTT	CASSVDRDGPEAFF
TRBV6-7	many	TRBD1	TRBJ2-7	TGTGCCAGCAGTCGATCTCCATTATACCGGGACAGGGGGCCAAACTCCTACGAGCAGTACTTC	CASSRSPLYRDRGPNSYEQYF
TRBV27	many	TRBD1	TRBJ1-1	TGTGCCAGCAGTTTAGGGACAGATTTCACTGAAGCTTTCTTT	CASSLGTDFTEAFF
TRBV24-1	once	.	TRBJ2-5	TGTGCCACCAGTGATAACCCCGGGTCCCCTCGGAGGGAGACCCAGTACTTC	CATSDNPGSPRRETQYF
TRBV6-5	many	.	TRBJ1-2	TGTGCCAGCAGTTACTCGAGATTAGCCTATGGCTACACCTTC	CASSYSRLAYGYTF
TRBV3-1	many	TRBD2	TRBJ2-5	TGTGCCAGCAGCCAACGCGGGAGGCACCAAGAGACCCAGTACTTC	CASSQRGRHQETQYF
TRBV12-3/TRBV12-4	many	.	TRBJ2-7	TGTGCCAGCAGTTTAGGACAAAACTCCTACGAGCAGTACTTC	CASSLGQNSYEQYF
TRBV6-2/TRBV6-3	many	.	TRBJ2-6	TGTGCCAGCAGTTATGCCCAGAGCTCTGGGGCCAACGTCCTGACTTTC	CASSYAQSSGANVLTF
TRBV6-1	.	TRBD2	TRBJ2-7	TGTGCCAGCAGTGAAAAAAAAGGACTAGCGGGAGGATTCCCCTACGAGCAGTACTTC	CASSEKKGLAGGFPYEQYF
TRBV6-2/TRBV6-3	.	.	TRBJ1-1	TGTGCCAGCAGTATAGGAGGGACCGTGAACACTGAAGCTTTCTTT	CASSIGGTVNTEAFF
TRBV12-3/TRBV12-4	many	TRBD1	TRBJ1-5	TGTGCCAGCAGTCCGGACAGGTTAGTGGGCAATCAGCCCCAGCATTTT	CASSPDRLVGNQPQHF
TRBV10-3	many	.	TRBJ2-7	TGTGCCATCAGTGATAGAGAAGGGTGGGAATCCTACGAGCAGTACTTC	CAISDREGWESYEQYF
TRBV4-2	many	.	TRBJ1-5	TGTGCCAGCAGCCCCAATCAGCCCCAGCATTTT	CASSPNQPQHF
TRBV12-3/TRBV12-4	many	TRBD1	TRBJ2-5	TGTGCCAGCAGTAGGTGGACAGGGGAGGAGACCCAGTACTTC	CASSRWTGEETQYF
TRBV20-1	many	.	TRBJ1-5	TGCAGTGCTAGAGATACGGGAACTTTGGGCAATCAGCCCCAGCATTTT	CSARDTGTLGNQPQHF
TRBV11-3	many	TRBD1	TRBJ2-2	TGTGCCAGCAGCTCGACAGGGTCGGACACCGGGGAGCTGTTTTTT	CASSSTGSDTGELFF
TRBV7-2	many	.	TRBJ2-7	TGTGCCAGCAGCTCCGAAGGGGGGCGCGAGCAGTACTTC	CASSSEGGREQYF
TRBV19	.	.	TRBJ1-1	TGTGCCAGTAGTATATTAATGTCCACGCTTTTGGCTGAAGCTTTCTTT	CASSILMSTLLAEAFF
TRBV7-2	many	.	TRBJ1-5	TGTGCCAGCAGCTTTAACCTCAATCAGCCCCAGCATTTT	CASSFNLNQPQHF
TRBV12-3/TRBV12-4	many	.	TRBJ2-5	TGTGCCAGCAGTTTAACGCCCGACCTCCCTATACCGGGACCCAACCGGGGGACCCAGTACTTC	CASSLTPDLPIPGPNRGTQYF
TRBV4-1	many	TRBD2	TRBJ2-7	TGCGCCAGCAGCCAGGACAAGATACTAGCGGGAGGGCAGGTCTACGAGCAGTACTTC	CASSQDKILAGGQVYEQYF
TRBV6-5	.	.	TRBJ1-1	TGTGCCAGCAGTTACAGCCAGGGCGAAGCTTTCTTC	CASSYSQGEAFF
TRBV6-2/TRBV6-3	.	.	TRBJ1-5	TGTGCCAGCAGTTTAACGGGTATAGGGCCGACTCAGCCCCAGCATTTT	CASSLTGIGPTQPQHF
TRBV28	.	.	TRBJ2-4	TGTGCCAGCACCTACAGTTTTGGGGGCGCGGGTGCTGGAAACATTCAGTACTTC	CASTYSFGGAGAGNIQYF
TRBV11-2	.	TRBD2	TRBJ2-5	TGTGCCAGCACCGACTACTCGCGACTAGCGGTACAAGAGACCCAGTACTTC	CASTDYSRLAVQETQYF
TRBV10-3	many	.	TRBJ1-5	TGTGCCATCGGCTACAAGAGCCAGCCCCAGCATTTT	CAIGYKSQPQHF
TRBV19	many	TRBD1	TRBJ1-1	TGTGCCAGTGTGGGACAGACCATGAACACTGAAGCTTTCTTT	CASVGQTMNTEAFF
TRBV7-2	many	.	TRBJ2-5	TGTGCCAGCAGCTCAGCGGGTCTCCAAGAGACCCAGTACTTC	CASSSAGLQETQYF
TRBV28	.	.	TRBJ2-5	TGTGCCAGCGGGCAGGGGCGAGACGAGACCCAGTACTTC	CASGQGRDETQYF
TRBV12-3/TRBV12-4	.	.	TRBJ1-1	TGTGCCAGCAGTTTAGCGAACTCATACACTGAAGCTTTCTTT	CASSLANSYTEAFF
TRBV12-3/TRBV12-4	many	.	TRBJ2-2	TGTGCCAGCAGTTCGGAGGCCGGGGAGCTGTTTTTT	CASSSEAGELFF
TRBV6-1	.	.	TRBJ1-1	TGTGCCAGCAGAGCCACATCGAACACTGAAGCTTTCTTT	CASRATSNTEAFF
TRBV7-9	.	.	TRBJ1-1	TGTGCCAGCAGGGTTCAGGGGTCGATGAACACTGAAGCTTTCTTT	CASRVQGSMNTEAFF
TRBV12-3/TRBV12-4	.	.	TRBJ2-7	TGTGCCAGCAGCTCCGACCTCCGCGAGCAGTACTTC	CASSSDLREQYF
TRBV30	.	TRBD1	TRBJ1-5	TGTGCCTGGAGTACCCGACAGGGATGGAGTTTTGTGGGACGCAATCAGCCCCAGCATTTT	CAWSTRQGWSFVGRNQPQHF
TRBV6-2/TRBV6-3	many	.	TRBJ2-7	TGTGCCAGCAGACGCAACTACGAGCAGTACTTC	CASRRNYEQYF
TRBV19	.	.	TRBJ1-3	TGTGCCAGTAGTCCGCGACAGGGAAACACCATATATTTT	CASSPRQGNTIYF
TRBV2	.	TRBD2	TRBJ2-7	TGTGCCAGCAGTAAGACTAGCGGGGCAACCTACGAGCAGTACTTC	CASSKTSGATYEQYF